The 10 T cell receptor beta chains reported below all come from one sample, sequenced in a study of cytomegalovirus exposure and HLA in healthy donors. The study ran its PCR with 60 Vbeta and 13 Jbeta primers. Sequenced by immunoSEQ multiplex PCR; TCRdb stores in-frame clones only, minus some. Of more than 130,000 clones in the sample, 80% were seen once. The specimen was PBMCs. These receptor sequences come from a male donor in good health and CMV-seronegative.

The chain has TRBV9 and TRBJ1-1; D call uncertain. Germline assignment: CDR1 SGDLS and CDR2 YYNGEE. With 0 bases removed from V and 1 base from J, the gap between germline ends came to 10 bases. The CDR3 is 15 residues long. CDR3 protein: CASSVDTFTNTEAFF. CDR3 coding DNA: TGTGCCAGCAGCGTAGATACTTTCACGAACACTGAAGCTTTCTTT. Supplemented by reference TRBV9 and TRBJ1-1, the full variable domain reads DSGVTQTPKHLITATGQRVTLRCSPRSGDLSVYWYQQSLDQGLQFLIQYYNGEERAKGNILERFSAQQFPDLHSELNLSSLELGDSALYFCASSVDTFTNTEAFFGQGTRLTVV.

The chain combines TRBV11-2 with TRBJ1-1; TRBD1 is a possible D gene (6 bases). The CDR3 is made up of 15 amino acids. The V end was cut by 4 bases, the J end by 5 bases, with 17 bases between. Germline V gives CDR1 SGHAT, CDR2 FQNNGV. This chain's CDR3 is CASSSRAGAPTEAFF. The CDR3 nucleotides read TGTGCCAGCAGCTCCCGGGCGGGGGCGCCGACTGAAGCTTTCTTT.

The chain has TRBV4-1 and TRBJ1-2, with 7 positions matching TRBD1. The germline gives CDR1 MGHRA, CDR2 YSYEKL. This CDR3 comprises 18 residues. V shed 1 base and J 5 bases; nucleotides not matched to a gene: 16. DNA of the CDR3: TGCGCCAGCAGCCAAGCGTATAGGACAGGCCTAGCCTTGTATGGCTACACCTTC. Its protein is CASSQAYRTGLALYGYTF.

The chain combines TRBV4-1 with TRBJ1-3; D might be TRBD1 (5 bases). Germline V gene lookup returns CDR1 MGHRA and CDR2 YSYEKL. The ends were cut back, 0 bases at V and 2 bases at J, with 5 bases in the middle. The CDR3 sequence is 14 residues long. The CDR3 loop reads CASSQEGAGNTIYF. The CDR3 region has the DNA TGCGCCAGCAGCCAAGAAGGGGCTGGAAACACCATATATTTT.

This clone was detected only a few times. The gene calls are TRBV27 and TRBJ2-7; D not resolved. With 5 bases removed from V and 3 bases from J, the gap between germline ends came to 17 bases. Germline V gives CDR1 MNHEY, CDR2 SMNVEV (reference sequence). The CDR3 spans 15 residues. In DNA, the CDR3 is TGTGCCAGCAGTCACAAGCGTTCCTTTAACTACGAGCAGTACTTC. Translated: CASSHKRSFNYEQYF.

The V gene is TRBV5-1, the J gene TRBJ1-1; D might be TRBD1 (5 bases). The CDR3 totals 16 residues. Germline lookup yields CDR1 SGHRS and CDR2 YFSETQ. The germline V and J ends were trimmed by 0 bases and 2 bases, with 14 bases remaining between them. Written as DNA, the CDR3 is TGCGCCAGCAGCTTGGCCCGCGGGGGTTTTAACACTGAAGCTTTCTTT. Translated: CASSLARGGFNTEAFF.

The V and J genes are TRBV19 and TRBJ1-5; maybe TRBD1 (5 bases). The CDR3 runs 15 residues. V was clipped by 7 bases and J by 6 bases, with 19 bases between them. In germline, CDR1 is LNHDA, CDR2 SQIVND (reference sequence). CDR3 in DNA: TGTGCCAGTACTCTGGACGGGGGTGGGGGTCAGCCCCAGCATTTT. Amino acids: CASTLDGGGGQPQHF.

This clone was observed once. The V call is TRBV5-1, the J call TRBJ2-7; D possibly corresponds to TRBD1 (6 bases). Trimming took off 4 bases at V and 3 bases at J, with 8 bases between the two ends. This CDR3 has 12 amino acids. Germline CDR1 and CDR2: SGHRS and YFSETQ. CDR3 nucleotides: TGCGCCAGCAGCCAGGACAGCTACGAGCAGTACTTC. Protein product: CASSQDSYEQYF.

The CDR3 is CASSLGLTGNIQYF. The CDR3 bases are TGCGCCAGCAGCTTGGGTCTTACGGGAAACATTCAGTACTTC. The chain links TRBV5-1 to TRBJ2-4; the D is unclear. V lost 0 bases and J lost 6, with 10 bases in between. Germline V gives CDR1 SGHRS, CDR2 YFSETQ. CDR3 length equals 14 residues. The full variable domain, completed using reference TRBV5-1 and TRBJ2-4, is KAGVTQTPRYLIKTRGQQVTLSCSPISGHRSVSWYQQTPGQGLQFLFEYFSETQRNKGNFPGRFSGRQFSNSRSEMNVSTLELGDSALYLCASSLGLTGNIQYFGAGTRLSVL.

V gene TRBV15 combines with J gene TRBJ1-4, with 9 bases matching TRBD1. This CDR3 has 15 amino acids. Germline lookup yields CDR1 LNHNV and CDR2 YYDKDF (reference sequence). Trimming took 1 base from V and 7 from J; bases not matched to a gene: 4. The CDR3: CATSRVQGAGEKLFF. Here the CDR3 DNA reads TGTGCCACCAGCAGAGTACAGGGGGCGGGTGAAAAACTGTTTTTT.